These 12 T cell receptor beta chains were sequenced from one sample in a study of CD8 T cells in Susac syndrome. Reverse transcription of 0.5 to 1 ug RNA was performed with random hexamers. MiXCR, applied by TCRdb to the immunoSEQ multiplex PCR reads, yields one record per CDR3 protein. The table shows roughly 200,000 distinct CDR3 sequences, with roughly 94% occurring only once. Specimen: CD4+ T cells from PBMCs. All receptors derive from a human donor with Susac syndrome.

This rearrangement joins TRBV6-6 to TRBJ1-1, with D possibly TRBD1 on 5 matching bases. Germline loops: CDR1 MNHNY, CDR2 SVGAGI (reference sequence). The CDR3 extends over 16 amino acids. V was clipped by 2 bases and J by 0 bases, with 13 bases between them. The CDR3 loop reads CASSYTKGRMNTEAFF. Here the CDR3 DNA reads TGTGCCAGCAGTTACACCAAGGGGCGGATGAACACTGAAGCTTTCTTT.

The genes are TRBV5-1 and TRBJ2-3; 12 bases agree with TRBD2. In germline, CDR1 is SGHRS, CDR2 YFSETQ. This CDR3 region has 15 residues. Germline trimming cut 5 bases from V and 5 bases from J; bases unmatched to any gene: 6. CDR3 in amino acids: CASSLTSGRVDTQYF. The CDR3 region has the DNA TGCGCCAGCAGTCTGACTAGCGGGAGAGTAGATACGCAGTATTTT.

This rearrangement joins TRBV18 to TRBJ2-6; 12 bases align to TRBD2. This CDR3 is built from 18 residues. V shed 2 bases, J shed 1 base, and the junction held 3 bases outside the gene matches. Germline CDR1 reads KGHSH; CDR2 reads LQKENI. The CDR3 bases are TGTGCCAGCTCACCAAAACTAGCGGGGGGATCTGGGGCCAACGTCCTGACTTTC. It translates to CASSPKLAGGSGANVLTF. Together with reference TRBV18 and TRBJ2-6, the CDR3 gives the full variable domain: NAGVMQNPRHLVRRRGQEARLRCSPMKGHSHVYWYRQLPEEGLKFMVYLQKENIIDESGMPKERFSAEFPKEGPSILRIQQVVRGDSAAYFCASSPKLAGGSGANVLTFGAGSRLTVL.

The table lists this clonotype with a count of one. J is TRBJ1-5 and V is TRBV6-6; TRBD1 might be the D (6 bases). The germline V gene encodes CDR1 MNHNY and CDR2 SVGAGI (reference sequence). The CDR3 consists of 15 residues. Trimming removed 6 bases from V and 7 bases from J, with 19 bases in between. CDR3 loop: CASSLGRQERQPQHF. The DNA for the CDR3 is TGTGCCAGCAGCCTGGGTAGACAGGAGAGACAGCCCCAGCATTTT.

This clonotype was counted once. J is TRBJ1-1 and V is TRBV28; D unresolved. V shed 6 bases and J shed 1 base, with 9 bases lying between them. Germline V gene lookup returns CDR1 MDHEN and CDR2 SYDVKM. The CDR3 has 13 amino acids. This chain's CDR3 is CASREIANTEAFF. CDR3 DNA sequence: TGTGCCAGCAGGGAAATTGCGAACACTGAAGCTTTCTTT.

In this sample, this clonotype turned up once. The chain recombines TRBV18 with TRBJ1-2; D is possibly TRBD1 (5 bases). Deletions cut 4 bases from V and 4 bases from J, with 13 bases between. The CDR3 has 14 residues. Germline values: CDR1 KGHSH, CDR2 LQKENI. The CDR3 DNA sequence: TGTGCCAGCTCACTATCCGGGACGGGCTATGGCTACACCTTC. Translated, it gives CASSLSGTGYGYTF.

The chain joins TRBV5-4 to TRBJ1-1; 7 bases agree with TRBD1. Germline loops: CDR1 SGHNT, CDR2 YYREEE (reference sequence). The CDR3 loop spans 14 amino acids. Losses at the gene ends were 1 base for V and 6 bases for J; bases not matched to a gene: 6. Here the CDR3 reads CASSLQGVEAEAFF. The CDR3 nucleotides are TGTGCCAGCAGCTTGCAGGGGGTGGAGGCTGAAGCTTTCTTT.

CDR3 coding DNA: TGTGCCAGCAGTTACCGGGACAGGGGTGACGACTACTACGAGCAGTACTTC. Residues: CASSYRDRGDDYYEQYF. The rearrangement joins TRBV12-3 or TRBV12-4 to TRBJ2-7; 10 nucleotides match TRBD1. Trimming cost V 4 bases and J 3 bases; bases outside gene matches: 12. The CDR3 has 17 amino acids.

The gene calls are TRBV9 and TRBJ1-1; D possibly corresponds to TRBD1 (5 bases). Trimming took off 3 bases at V and 2 bases at J, with 11 bases between the two ends. Germline CDR1 and CDR2: SGDLS and YYNGEE. This CDR3 contains 14 residues. The CDR3 spells CASSGGLINTEAFF. The CDR3 region has the DNA TGTGCCAGCAGCGGGGGACTCATTAACACTGAAGCTTTCTTT.

The chain recombines TRBV7-3 with TRBJ1-6, with D possibly being TRBD1 (6 bases). CDR3 length: 16 residues. Trimming took 0 bases from V and 2 from J, leaving 8 bases between them. CDR1 SGHTA and CDR2 FQGTGA come from the germline V gene. The CDR3 nucleotides read TGTGCCAGCAGCTTAACAGGGGACACCTATAATTCACCCCTCCACTTT. Its translation: CASSLTGDTYNSPLHF.

This chain links TRBV7-2 with TRBJ2-7; D perhaps matches TRBD2 (6 bases). The CDR3 covers 16 residues. The V end was cut by 1 base, the J end by 0 bases, with 13 bases between. The germline V gene encodes CDR1 SGHTA and CDR2 FQGNSA. The CDR3 nucleotides read TGTGCCAGCAGCTTAGATGGGGGGTCTGGCTCCTACGAGCAGTACTTC. This codes for CASSLDGGSGSYEQYF.

The V call is TRBV27, the J call TRBJ2-2; D is ambiguous. The CDR3 totals 17 residues. V lost 3 bases and J lost 0, with 14 bases in between. Per germline, CDR1 MNHEY and CDR2 SMNVEV (reference sequence). This chain's CDR3 is CASSFISYGPNTGELFF. In nucleotides, the CDR3 is TGTGCCAGCAGTTTTATATCCTACGGACCGAACACCGGGGAGCTGTTTTTT.